This T cell receptor beta chain was profiled in a study of T-cell memory formation after mild COVID-19. Whole-study results and caveats: Confirmation was lacking for SARS-CoV-2 specificity of second-wave clones that peaked on day 37.

Per germline, CDR1 PRHDT and CDR2 FYEKMQ (reference sequence). V shed 5 bases and J shed 2 bases, with 14 bases lying between them. The length of the CDR3 is 15 residues. In this sample, this clonotype turned up a few times. The antigen is undetermined. TCR alpha and TCR beta cDNA libraries with sample barcodes and UMIs came from 5'RACE using constant-segment primers. TCRdb ran MiXCR on the 5' RACE reads and lists one entry per CDR3 protein. The table shows 100,000 to 120,000 distinct CDR3 sequences, with about 20% occurring only once. This receptor was obtained from a young man who had mild COVID-19 (a few samples of this study predate the infection). Cell type and time point are not known. The V gene is TRBV13, the J gene TRBJ2-3; D unclear. The sample comprised PBMCs or a T cell subset sorted from them (not recorded which). CDR3 amino acids: CASSLDPFLTDTQYF. CDR3 bases: TGTGCCAGCAGCCTGGACCCTTTCCTCACAGATACGCAGTATTTT.